The rows below give T cell receptor beta chains drawn from one sample of a study of graft-versus-host responses after intestinal transplantation. No antigens are known for them. Clones were sequenced by immunoSEQ multiplex PCR, and TCRdb holds only the in-frame ones, with some missing. The data show some 140,000 clones, more than 90% seen once. The source material was unstimulated CD4+ T cells sorted from spleen or lymph node cells, sampled before intestinal transplant. The receptors come from a human donor who received an intestinal transplant. CDR3s include the opening cysteine and the closing phenylalanine or tryptophan. A D gene is named only where the DNA matches it firmly. Clone size, where shown, is once, few, many, or a class for clones that have expanded.

D,J,size,V,DNA,CDR3
.,TRBJ2-1,.,TRBV30,TGTGCCTGGTTGGAGAATCGTGGTGAGCAGTTCTTC,CAWLENRGEQFF
TRBD2,TRBJ2-5,.,TRBV18,TGTGCCAGCTCAGAGAGCGGGGTTAAAGAGACCCAGTACTTC,CASSESGVKETQYF
TRBD1,TRBJ2-7,.,TRBV11-2,TGTGCCAGCAGCATGGGACAGCTGTACGAGCAGTACTTC,CASSMGQLYEQYF
.,TRBJ2-1,.,TRBV5-1,TGCGCCAGCAGCTTAGGGGGGCCCAATGAGCAGTTCTTC,CASSLGGPNEQFF
TRBD1,TRBJ1-5,.,TRBV19,TGTGCCACCAAGACAGGGGACATTCAGCCCCAGCATTTT,CATKTGDIQPQHF
.,TRBJ1-5,.,TRBV10-1,TGCGCCAGCACCTCGGGACGGATCAATCAGCCCCAGCATTTT,CASTSGRINQPQHF
.,TRBJ1-2,.,TRBV6-5,TGTGCCAGCAGAATGGGGGGAGGCTACACCTTC,CASRMGGGYTF
TRBD1,TRBJ1-1,once,TRBV6-5,TGTGCCAGCAAGACTTGGGACAGCCTGTATGAAGCTTTCTTT,CASKTWDSLYEAFF
.,TRBJ2-1,once,TRBV20-1,TGCAGTGCTGCAACAGGGTACGAGCAGTTCTTC,CSAATGYEQFF
.,TRBJ1-2,.,TRBV5-6,TGTGCCAGCAGCCCGGACCCCGGGACGGAGCATGGCTACACCTTC,CASSPDPGTEHGYTF
TRBD1,TRBJ2-3,few,TRBV29-1,TGCAGCGTTTCGCAGGGGGTAAGCACAGATACGCAGTATTTT,CSVSQGVSTDTQYF
.,TRBJ1-5,.,TRBV6-5,TGTGCCAGCAGGTCCACTAACAGCAATCAGCCCCAGCATTTT,CASRSTNSNQPQHF
.,TRBJ1-3,.,TRBV2,TGTGCCAGCAGTGAAGGCTCTGGAAACACCATATATTTT,CASSEGSGNTIYF
TRBD1,TRBJ2-1,.,TRBV5-6,TGTGCCAGCAGCCCGACAGGGAACTCCTACAATGAGCAGTTCTTC,CASSPTGNSYNEQFF
.,TRBJ1-3,few,TRBV18,TGTGCCAGCTCACCAGTCAGCAACTCTGGAAACACCATATATTTT,CASSPVSNSGNTIYF
.,TRBJ2-5,.,TRBV6-1,TGTGCCAGCAGTGAAAGGAACGGGGGTCGGGAGACCCAGTACTTC,CASSERNGGRETQYF
.,TRBJ1-5,.,TRBV6-5,TGTGCCAGCAGTGTAAGGATCCAGCCCCAGCATTTT,CASSVRIQPQHF
TRBD1,TRBJ1-2,.,TRBV5-1,TGCGCCAGCAGCGCTATGACAGGGAGGAACTATGGCTACACCTTC,CASSAMTGRNYGYTF
TRBD2,TRBJ2-3,.,TRBV29-1,TGCAGCGTACCCCCCGGGAGGAGGACACGTGCGGGGGATACGCAGTATTTT,CSVPPGRRTRAGDTQYF
.,TRBJ1-2,.,TRBV19,TGTGCCAGTCTAATCCGAGGGCAGGGAACCTTCGGCTACACCTTC,CASLIRGQGTFGYTF
.,TRBJ2-7,.,TRBV30,TGTGCCGGAACGGTGGGCCCAGGGCTCTACGAGCAGTACTTC,CAGTVGPGLYEQYF
TRBD1,TRBJ1-4,.,TRBV11-1,TGTGCCAGCAGCCCGGGACAGGGTAATGAAAAACTGTTTTTT,CASSPGQGNEKLFF
TRBD1,TRBJ1-1,.,TRBV10-1,TGCGCCAGCAGAACAGGGGAGATGAACACTGAAGCTTTCTTT,CASRTGEMNTEAFF
.,TRBJ1-5,.,TRBV23-1,TGCGCCAGCACCGACAGTTGGGGTCAGCCCCAGCATTTT,CASTDSWGQPQHF
TRBD1,TRBJ1-5,.,TRBV6-5,TGTGCCAGCTCTCGGGACAGTGATAATCAGCCCCAGCATTTT,CASSRDSDNQPQHF
.,TRBJ1-6,few,TRBV6-6,TGTGCCAGTCGAGGGGGTAATTCACCCCTCCACTTT,CASRGGNSPLHF
TRBD1,TRBJ1-6,.,TRBV6-1,TGTGCCCACCGAGGGTGGGACAGGGGGTATTCACCCCTCCACTTT,CAHRGWDRGYSPLHF
TRBD1,TRBJ1-6,.,TRBV5-1,TGCGCCAGCAGCTTGGACAGGGGTAATTCACCCCTCCACTTT,CASSLDRGNSPLHF
.,TRBJ1-2,few,TRBV6-1,TGTGCCAGCAGCCTCTATGGCTACACCTTC,CASSLYGYTF
TRBD1,TRBJ1-1,.,TRBV7-6,TGTGCCAGCAGCCTGTCTCGGGACAGGTCCCTTGAAGCTTTCTTT,CASSLSRDRSLEAFF
.,TRBJ2-2,.,TRBV2,TGTGCCAGCGAAATCGAAACTAGGGGAACCGGGGAGCTGTTTTTT,CASEIETRGTGELFF
.,TRBJ1-2,.,TRBV7-9,TGTGCCAGCAGCTTAGTCTCCTATGGCTACACCTTC,CASSLVSYGYTF
.,TRBJ1-4,.,TRBV30,TGTGCCTGGGGATCAAATGAAAAACTGTTTTTT,CAWGSNEKLFF
TRBD1,TRBJ1-2,.,TRBV10-2,TGCGCCAGCAGTTTCCGGGACAGGATTTATGGCTACACCTTC,CASSFRDRIYGYTF
.,TRBJ1-2,.,TRBV30,TGTGCCTGGAGTATCGACAGTCTCGTTCTCATAAACTATGGCTACACCTTC,CAWSIDSLVLINYGYTF
TRBD2,TRBJ2-2,.,TRBV5-1,TGCGCCAGCAGCTTGGAGGCGGGGGGGAACACCGGGGAGCTGTTTTTT,CASSLEAGGNTGELFF
TRBD1,TRBJ1-3,.,TRBV7-2,TGTGCCAGCAGCTTAGACCCCAACAGGGGCTCTGGAAACACCATATATTTT,CASSLDPNRGSGNTIYF
.,TRBJ1-3,.,TRBV5-6,TGTGCCAGCAGCCTCGACCTGAGCTCTGGAAACACCATATATTTT,CASSLDLSSGNTIYF
.,TRBJ1-2,.,TRBV5-4,TGTGCCAGCAGCTTGGGAGGGGAAGGGGGCTACACCTTC,CASSLGGEGGYTF
.,TRBJ1-5,once,TRBV18,TGTGCCAGCTCACCGGGGACTTCTGATCAGCCCCAGCATTTT,CASSPGTSDQPQHF
TRBD2,TRBJ2-5,.,TRBV4-2,TGTGCCAGCAGCCAAGATTTGCGGGGGACTTTTCAAGAGACCCAGTACTTC,CASSQDLRGTFQETQYF
TRBD1,TRBJ2-1,.,TRBV9,TGTGCCAGCAGCGCATGGACAGGGGGGTATGAGCAGTTCTTC,CASSAWTGGYEQFF
.,TRBJ2-2,.,TRBV27,TGTGCCAGCAGTTTCTCTCTCGGCGGGGGCCCCGGGGAGCTGTTTTTT,CASSFSLGGGPGELFF
TRBD1,TRBJ2-5,.,TRBV5-4,TGTGCCAGCACCTCCAACCGGGACAGTCAAGAGACCCAGTACTTC,CASTSNRDSQETQYF
.,TRBJ2-3,.,TRBV7-3,TGTGCCAGCAGCGCCCAGGCAGGGGGCACAGATACGCAGTATTTT,CASSAQAGGTDTQYF
.,TRBJ2-3,.,TRBV9,TGTGCCAGCAGCGTAGCTCTGACAGATACGCAGTATTTT,CASSVALTDTQYF
TRBD2,TRBJ2-1,.,TRBV19,TGTGCCAGTAGTATAGGTGGACTAGCGAGCCATGAGCAGTTCTTC,CASSIGGLASHEQFF
.,TRBJ2-7,few,TRBV5-4,TGTGCCAGCAGCTCAGGATCCACCCGCGAGCAGTACTTC,CASSSGSTREQYF
TRBD1,TRBJ1-6,few,TRBV18,TGTGCCAGCTCCGGGACAGAGAATTCACCCCTCCACTTT,CASSGTENSPLHF
.,TRBJ2-5,.,TRBV4-1,TGCGCCAGCAGCCAAGGTGGACTCGGAGGACGTTTAGAAGAGACCCAGTACTTC,CASSQGGLGGRLEETQYF
TRBD2,TRBJ2-1,.,TRBV5-4,TGTGCCAGCAGCTTTTTCGGGGGGGGCGGGGGTGAGCAGTTCTTC,CASSFFGGGGGEQFF
.,TRBJ1-5,.,TRBV4-1,TGCGCCAGCAGTCAGGGGTACGGGGGGAGCAATCAGCCCCAGCATTTT,CASSQGYGGSNQPQHF
TRBD2,TRBJ2-1,once,TRBV5-4,TGTGCCAGCAGCTTGGAAGCGGGGGCTTACAATGAGCAGTTCTTC,CASSLEAGAYNEQFF